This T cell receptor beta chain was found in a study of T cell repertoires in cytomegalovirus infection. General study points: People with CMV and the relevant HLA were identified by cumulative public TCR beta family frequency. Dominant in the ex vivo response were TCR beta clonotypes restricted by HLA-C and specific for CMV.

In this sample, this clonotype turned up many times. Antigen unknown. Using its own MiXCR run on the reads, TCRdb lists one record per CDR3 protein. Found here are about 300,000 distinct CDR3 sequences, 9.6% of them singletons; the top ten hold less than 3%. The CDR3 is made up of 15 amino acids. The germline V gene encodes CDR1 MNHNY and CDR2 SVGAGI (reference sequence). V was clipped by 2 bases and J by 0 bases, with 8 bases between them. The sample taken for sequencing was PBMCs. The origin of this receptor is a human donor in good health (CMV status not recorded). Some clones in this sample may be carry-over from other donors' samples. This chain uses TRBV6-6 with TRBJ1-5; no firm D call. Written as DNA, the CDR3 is TGTGCCAGCAGTTACACCGGAGATAGCAATCAGCCCCAGCATTTT. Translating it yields CASSYTGDSNQPQHF.